This TCR beta chain was recorded in a study of T cell changes during pregnancy in multiple sclerosis. The CDR3 is 16 amino acids. V lost 2 bases, J lost 5 bases, and 18 bases lay in between. CDR1 and CDR2 from the germline V gene are MNHEY and SMNVEV (reference sequence). The table came from immunoSEQ multiplex PCR; TCRdb's copy has only in-frame clones and leaves some out. The sample comprises 90,000 to 100,000 clones, 92% of which are singletons, and less than 2% rests with the top ten. The chain uses TRBV27 and TRBJ2-5, with D maybe TRBD1 (6 bases). This specimen consisted of peripheral blood, obtained in the first trimester of pregnancy. This TCR was recovered from a female donor with multiple sclerosis, enrolled in a pregnancy study. The CDR3: CASSLVSRGHRETQYF. CDR3 nucleotide sequence: TGTGCCAGCAGTTTAGTGTCCAGGGGACATCGGGAGACCCAGTACTTC.